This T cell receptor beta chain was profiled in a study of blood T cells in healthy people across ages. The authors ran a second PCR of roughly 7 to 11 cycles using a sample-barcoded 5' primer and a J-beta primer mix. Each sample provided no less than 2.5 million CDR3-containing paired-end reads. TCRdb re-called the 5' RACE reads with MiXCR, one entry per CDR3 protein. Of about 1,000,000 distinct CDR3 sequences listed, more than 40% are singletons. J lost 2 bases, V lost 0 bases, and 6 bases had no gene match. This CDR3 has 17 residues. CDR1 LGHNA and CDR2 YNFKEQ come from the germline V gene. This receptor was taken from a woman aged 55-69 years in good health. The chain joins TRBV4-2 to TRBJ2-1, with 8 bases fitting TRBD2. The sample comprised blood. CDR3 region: CASSQEADGGAYNEQFF. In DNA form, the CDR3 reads TGTGCCAGCAGCCAAGAAGCGGACGGGGGGGCCTACAATGAGCAGTTCTTC.